This is a list of T cell receptor beta chains from one sample in a study of control samples from healthy donors and cancer patients. Method: immunoSEQ multiplex PCR; TCRdb's copy keeps in-frame clones and lacks some. The repertoire holds some 160,000 clones, with 92% as singletons. Sequenced input: blood. All receptors derive from a woman aged 30 to 39 in good health. Each CDR3 is given with its conserved first and last residue. D genes are given only for firm matches. Where a row states a size, it is once, few, many or the class of an expanded clone; other rows omit it.

D: NA; size: NA; J: TRBJ1-1; V: TRBV6-6; DNA: TGTGCCAGCAGTAGATCCGGCAGTAAGATGAACACTGAAGCTTTCTTT; CDR3: CASSRSGSKMNTEAFF
D: NA; size: NA; J: TRBJ2-5; V: TRBV29-1; DNA: TGCAGCGTTATCCAGTTGGGGACCCAGTACTTC; CDR3: CSVIQLGTQYF
D: TRBD2; size: NA; J: TRBJ2-3; V: TRBV6-1; DNA: TGTGCCAGCAGTCAAGGACTAGCGGGAGGGGCTGATACGCAGTATTTT; CDR3: CASSQGLAGGADTQYF
D: NA; size: NA; J: TRBJ2-2; V: TRBV29-1; DNA: TGCAGCGTTGTTAACTCCGGGGAGCTGTTTTTT; CDR3: CSVVNSGELFF
D: NA; size: NA; J: TRBJ2-1; V: TRBV19; DNA: TGTGCCAGTAGTATAGGCGGAGTAAACAATGAGCAGTTCTTC; CDR3: CASSIGGVNNEQFF
D: NA; size: NA; J: TRBJ2-3; V: TRBV28; DNA: TGTGCCAGCAGTTTAGGGGGGGATACGCAGTATTTT; CDR3: CASSLGGDTQYF
D: NA; size: NA; J: TRBJ2-2; V: TRBV18; DNA: TGTGCCAGCTCACAATCAGATTACACCGGGGAGCTGTTTTTT; CDR3: CASSQSDYTGELFF
D: TRBD2; size: few; J: TRBJ2-3; V: TRBV29-1; DNA: TGCAGCGTTGGACTAGCGGGAGTCACAGATACGCAGTATTTT; CDR3: CSVGLAGVTDTQYF
D: NA; size: once; J: TRBJ2-1; V: TRBV24-1; DNA: TGTGCCACCAGTGATCGTACGACTAGTTCCTACAATGAGCAGTTCTTC; CDR3: CATSDRTTSSYNEQFF
D: NA; size: NA; J: TRBJ1-2; V: TRBV3-1/TRBV3-2; DNA: TGTGCCAGCAGCCAATCCTATGGCTACACCTTC; CDR3: CASSQSYGYTF
D: TRBD1; size: NA; J: TRBJ2-7; V: TRBV28; DNA: TGTGCCAGCAGTCCAAAGGACAGGGGGTTTCGATACGAGCAGTACTTC; CDR3: CASSPKDRGFRYEQYF
D: NA; size: few; J: TRBJ2-6; V: TRBV5-1; DNA: TGCGCCAGCAGTTATAACCCTAGCGTTCAGAGCACTGGGGCCAACGTCCTGACTTTC; CDR3: CASSYNPSVQSTGANVLTF
D: TRBD1; size: NA; J: TRBJ1-1; V: TRBV6-2/TRBV6-3; DNA: TGTGCCAGCAGTTTCCCGACAGGGCCCACTGAAGCTTTCTTT; CDR3: CASSFPTGPTEAFF
D: NA; size: once; J: TRBJ2-2; V: TRBV5-1; DNA: TGCGCCAGCAGCTTGGCGGTTAGCGGTCCGAACACCGGGGAGCTGTTTTTT; CDR3: CASSLAVSGPNTGELFF
D: TRBD1; size: NA; J: TRBJ2-1; V: TRBV9; DNA: TGTGCCAGCAGCGTAGTAGGGGGCGCGGGCAATGAGCAGTTCTTC; CDR3: CASSVVGGAGNEQFF
D: NA; size: NA; J: TRBJ1-4; V: TRBV27; DNA: TGTGCCAGCGCTAATCGACGTAATGAAAAACTGTTTTTT; CDR3: CASANRRNEKLFF
D: NA; size: NA; J: TRBJ1-1; V: TRBV27; DNA: TGTGCCAGCAGTTTAGGGTTGAACACTGAAGCTTTCTTT; CDR3: CASSLGLNTEAFF
D: NA; size: NA; J: TRBJ1-5; V: TRBV15; DNA: TGTGCCACCAGCAGAGATCAGGGAGCAGGGAGCAATCAGCCCCAGCATTTT; CDR3: CATSRDQGAGSNQPQHF
D: TRBD1; size: NA; J: TRBJ1-6; V: TRBV27; DNA: TGTGCCAGCAGTTGGGGGACAGGACAATCACCCCTCCACTTT; CDR3: CASSWGTGQSPLHF
D: NA; size: NA; J: TRBJ2-2; V: TRBV7-3; DNA: TGTGCCAGCAGCTCCCCGGGTTCGGCCAGCGGGGAGCTGTTTTTT; CDR3: CASSSPGSASGELFF
D: NA; size: NA; J: TRBJ2-2; V: TRBV28; DNA: TGTGCCAGCAGAACGGGACTGAGAAACACCGGGGAGCTGTTTTTT; CDR3: CASRTGLRNTGELFF
D: TRBD1; size: once; J: TRBJ1-2; V: TRBV7-2; DNA: TGTGCCAGCATCACCCCCGGGACAGAAATCTCTGGCTACACCTTC; CDR3: CASITPGTEISGYTF
D: TRBD1; size: NA; J: TRBJ1-5; V: TRBV7-2; DNA: TGTGCCAGCAGCTTAGATGGACAGGGCAATCAGCCCCAGCATTTT; CDR3: CASSLDGQGNQPQHF
D: TRBD1; size: NA; J: TRBJ2-5; V: TRBV27; DNA: TGTGCCAGCAGTCCCGGGACAGGGAGGTCGGAGACCCAGTACTTC; CDR3: CASSPGTGRSETQYF
D: NA; size: NA; J: TRBJ2-5; V: TRBV24-1; DNA: TGTGCCACCAGTGACCCCGGAGGGGCAGGGGAGACCCAGTACTTC; CDR3: CATSDPGGAGETQYF
D: TRBD1; size: NA; J: TRBJ1-5; V: TRBV12-3/TRBV12-4; DNA: TGTGCCAGCAGCAGAGACAGGGACCAGCCCCAGCATTTT; CDR3: CASSRDRDQPQHF
D: TRBD1; size: NA; J: TRBJ2-5; V: TRBV30; DNA: TGTGCCTGGGGGGGACAGCCCCAAGAGACCCAGTACTTC; CDR3: CAWGGQPQETQYF
D: TRBD1; size: NA; J: TRBJ1-6; V: TRBV30; DNA: TGTGCCTCGACAGGGGGAAACGGTTCACCCCTCCACTTT; CDR3: CASTGGNGSPLHF
D: TRBD2; size: NA; J: TRBJ2-7; V: TRBV10-3; DNA: TGTGCCAACAAACCTAGCGGGAGAAACGAGCAGTACTTC; CDR3: CANKPSGRNEQYF
D: TRBD2; size: NA; J: TRBJ2-4; V: TRBV9; DNA: TGTGCCAGCAGCGTTGACGGGAGGATCGGGAACATTCAGTACTTC; CDR3: CASSVDGRIGNIQYF
D: NA; size: once; J: TRBJ1-2; V: TRBV5-1; DNA: TGCGCCAGCAGGAGTGATTTTGGCTATGGCTACACCTTC; CDR3: CASRSDFGYGYTF
D: TRBD1; size: NA; J: TRBJ1-5; V: TRBV27; DNA: TGTGCCAGCAGTCCCAGGGGGTATAGCAATCAGCCCCAGCATTTT; CDR3: CASSPRGYSNQPQHF
D: NA; size: NA; J: TRBJ2-3; V: TRBV24-1; DNA: TGTGCCACCAGTGATTCTCAGGGATTTCCTAGCACAGATACGCAGTATTTT; CDR3: CATSDSQGFPSTDTQYF
D: NA; size: NA; J: TRBJ1-5; V: TRBV19; DNA: TGTGCCACCCAAGGGACTGGGCTACGCAATCAGCCCCAGCATTTT; CDR3: CATQGTGLRNQPQHF
D: NA; size: NA; J: TRBJ1-2; V: TRBV18; DNA: TGTGCCAGCTCACCAACGGACAGTAACTATGGCTACACCTTC; CDR3: CASSPTDSNYGYTF
D: NA; size: NA; J: TRBJ2-7; V: TRBV30; DNA: TGTGCCTGGAGTTCGATGAGCTACGAGCAGTACTTC; CDR3: CAWSSMSYEQYF
D: NA; size: NA; J: TRBJ2-2; V: TRBV6-2/TRBV6-3; DNA: TGTGCCAGCAGTCTGCGACAAACACGGGACACCGGGGAGCTGTTTTTT; CDR3: CASSLRQTRDTGELFF
D: TRBD2; size: NA; J: TRBJ2-5; V: TRBV7-8; DNA: TGTGCCAGCAGCGACCCGGCTAGCGGGATTGGGACCCAGTACTTC; CDR3: CASSDPASGIGTQYF
D: NA; size: NA; J: TRBJ1-2; V: TRBV28; DNA: TGTGCCAGCAGTTTAGGTTCGTGGCAGGGATCATCCAACTATGGCTACACCTTC; CDR3: CASSLGSWQGSSNYGYTF
D: NA; size: NA; J: TRBJ1-5; V: TRBV7-8; DNA: TGTGCCAGCAGCCGAAAAAGGGACATGGGCAGCAATCAGCCCCAGCATTTT; CDR3: CASSRKRDMGSNQPQHF
D: NA; size: NA; J: TRBJ2-2; V: TRBV28; DNA: TGTGCCAGCAGAGAGAAGAGGGTAGTGGCGAAGCTGTTTTTT; CDR3: CASREKRVVAKLFF